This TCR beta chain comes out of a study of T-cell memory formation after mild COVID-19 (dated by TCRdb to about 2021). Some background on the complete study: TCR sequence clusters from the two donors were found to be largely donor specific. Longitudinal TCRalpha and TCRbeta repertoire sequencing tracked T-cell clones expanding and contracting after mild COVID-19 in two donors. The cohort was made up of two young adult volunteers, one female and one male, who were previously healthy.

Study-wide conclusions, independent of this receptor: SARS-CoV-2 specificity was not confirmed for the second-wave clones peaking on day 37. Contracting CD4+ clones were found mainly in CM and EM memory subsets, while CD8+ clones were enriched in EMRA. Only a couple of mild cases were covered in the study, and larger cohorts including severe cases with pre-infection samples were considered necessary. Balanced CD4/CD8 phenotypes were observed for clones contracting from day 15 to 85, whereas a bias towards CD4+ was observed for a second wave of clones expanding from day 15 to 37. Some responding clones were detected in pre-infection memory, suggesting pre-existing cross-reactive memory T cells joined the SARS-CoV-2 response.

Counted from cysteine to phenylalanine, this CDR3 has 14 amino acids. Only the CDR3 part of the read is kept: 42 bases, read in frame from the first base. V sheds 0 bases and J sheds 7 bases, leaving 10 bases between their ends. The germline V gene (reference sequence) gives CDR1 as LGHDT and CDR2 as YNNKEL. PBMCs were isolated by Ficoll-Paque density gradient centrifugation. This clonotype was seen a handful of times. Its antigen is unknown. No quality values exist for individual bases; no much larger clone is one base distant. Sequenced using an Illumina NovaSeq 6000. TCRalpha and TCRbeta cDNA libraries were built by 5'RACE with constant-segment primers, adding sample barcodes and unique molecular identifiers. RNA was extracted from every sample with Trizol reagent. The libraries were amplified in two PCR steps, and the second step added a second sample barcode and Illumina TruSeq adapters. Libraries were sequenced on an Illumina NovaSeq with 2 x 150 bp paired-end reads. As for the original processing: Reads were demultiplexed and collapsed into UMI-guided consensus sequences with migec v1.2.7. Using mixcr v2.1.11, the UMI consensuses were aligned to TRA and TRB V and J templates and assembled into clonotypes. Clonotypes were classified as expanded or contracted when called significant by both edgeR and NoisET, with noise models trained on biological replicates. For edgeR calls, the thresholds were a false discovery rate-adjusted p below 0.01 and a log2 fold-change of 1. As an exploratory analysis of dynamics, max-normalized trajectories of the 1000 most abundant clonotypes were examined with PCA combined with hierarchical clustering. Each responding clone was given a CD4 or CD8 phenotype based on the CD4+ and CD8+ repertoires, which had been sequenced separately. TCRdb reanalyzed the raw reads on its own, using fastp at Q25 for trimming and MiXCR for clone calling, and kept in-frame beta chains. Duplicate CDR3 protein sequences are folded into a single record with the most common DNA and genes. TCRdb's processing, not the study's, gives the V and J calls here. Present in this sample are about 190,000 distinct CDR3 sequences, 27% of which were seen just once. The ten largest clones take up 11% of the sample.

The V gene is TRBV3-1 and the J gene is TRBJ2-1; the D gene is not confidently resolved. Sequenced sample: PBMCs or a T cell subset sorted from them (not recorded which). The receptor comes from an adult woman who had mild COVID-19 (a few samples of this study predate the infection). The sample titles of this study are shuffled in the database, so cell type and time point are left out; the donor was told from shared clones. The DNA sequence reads TGTGCCAGCAGCCAAGAGAACACCCGGAATGAGCAGTTCTTC. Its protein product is CASSQENTRNEQFF.